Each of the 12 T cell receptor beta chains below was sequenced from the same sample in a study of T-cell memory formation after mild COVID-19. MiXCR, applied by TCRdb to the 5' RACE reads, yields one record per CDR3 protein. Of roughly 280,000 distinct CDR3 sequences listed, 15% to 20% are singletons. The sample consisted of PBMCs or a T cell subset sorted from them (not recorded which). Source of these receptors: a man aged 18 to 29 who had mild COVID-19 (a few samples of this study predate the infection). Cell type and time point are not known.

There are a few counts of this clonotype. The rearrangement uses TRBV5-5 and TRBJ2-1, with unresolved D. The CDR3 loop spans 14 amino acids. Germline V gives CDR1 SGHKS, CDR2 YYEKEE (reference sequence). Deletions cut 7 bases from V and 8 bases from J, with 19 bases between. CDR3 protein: CASSGRLDVHEQFF. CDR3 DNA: TGTGCCAGCTCCGGACGGCTTGACGTACATGAGCAGTTCTTC.

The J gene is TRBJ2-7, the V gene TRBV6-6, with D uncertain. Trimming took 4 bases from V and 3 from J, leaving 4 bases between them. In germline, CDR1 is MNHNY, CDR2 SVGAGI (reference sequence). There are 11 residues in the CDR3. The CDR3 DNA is TGTGCCAGCAGTTTAGGCTACGAGCAGTACGTC. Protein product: CASSLGYEQYV.

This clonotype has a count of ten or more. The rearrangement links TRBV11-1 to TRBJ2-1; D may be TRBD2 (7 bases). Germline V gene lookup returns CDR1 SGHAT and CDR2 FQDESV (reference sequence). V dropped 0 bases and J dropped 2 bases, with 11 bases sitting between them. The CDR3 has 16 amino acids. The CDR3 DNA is TGTGCCAGCAGCTTAGCGCGCGGGGGCACCTACAATGAGCAGTTCTTC. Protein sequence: CASSLARGGTYNEQFF. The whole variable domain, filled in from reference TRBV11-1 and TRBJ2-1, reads EAEVAQSPRYKITEKSQAVAFWCDPISGHATLYWYRQILGQGPELLVQFQDESVVDDSQLPKDRFSAERLKGVDSTLKIQPAELGDSAMYLCASSLARGGTYNEQFFGPGTRLTVL.

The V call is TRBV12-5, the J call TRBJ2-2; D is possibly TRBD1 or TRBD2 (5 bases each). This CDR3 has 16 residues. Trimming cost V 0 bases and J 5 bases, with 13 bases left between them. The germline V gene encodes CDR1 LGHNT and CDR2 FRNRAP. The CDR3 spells CASGLVLRGRTGELFF. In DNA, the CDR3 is TGTGCTAGTGGTTTGGTACTGAGGGGAAGGACCGGGGAGCTGTTTTTT.

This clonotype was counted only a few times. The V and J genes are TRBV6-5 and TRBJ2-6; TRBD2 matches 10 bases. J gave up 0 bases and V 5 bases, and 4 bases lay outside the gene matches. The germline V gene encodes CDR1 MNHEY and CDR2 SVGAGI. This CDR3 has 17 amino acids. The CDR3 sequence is CASSPSGGPSGANVLTF. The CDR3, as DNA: TGTGCCAGCAGTCCTAGCGGGGGCCCCTCTGGGGCCAACGTCCTGACTTTC.

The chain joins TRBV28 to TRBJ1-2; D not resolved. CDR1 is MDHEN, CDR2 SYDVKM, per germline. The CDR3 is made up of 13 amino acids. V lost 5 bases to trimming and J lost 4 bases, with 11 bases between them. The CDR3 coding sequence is TGTGCCAGCAGTACCTCTCAGCGCTATGGCTACACCTTC. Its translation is CASSTSQRYGYTF.

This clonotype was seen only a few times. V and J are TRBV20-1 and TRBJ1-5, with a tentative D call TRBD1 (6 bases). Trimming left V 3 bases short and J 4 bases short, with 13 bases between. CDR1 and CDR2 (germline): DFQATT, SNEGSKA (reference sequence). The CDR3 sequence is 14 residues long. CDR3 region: CSASPYRENQPQHF. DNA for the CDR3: TGCAGTGCTAGTCCTTACAGGGAGAATCAGCCCCAGCATTTT.

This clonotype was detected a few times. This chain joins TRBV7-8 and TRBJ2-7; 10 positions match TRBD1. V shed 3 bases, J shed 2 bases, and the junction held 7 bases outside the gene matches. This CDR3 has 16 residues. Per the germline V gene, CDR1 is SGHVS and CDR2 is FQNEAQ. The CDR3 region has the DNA TGTGCCAGCAGCTTTCTCCCGGGACAGGGGACCTACGAGCAGTACTTC. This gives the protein CASSFLPGQGTYEQYF.

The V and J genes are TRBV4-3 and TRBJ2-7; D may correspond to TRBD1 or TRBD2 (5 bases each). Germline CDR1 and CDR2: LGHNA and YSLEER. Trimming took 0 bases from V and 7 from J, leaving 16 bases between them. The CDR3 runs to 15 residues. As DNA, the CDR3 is TGCGCCAGCAGCCAAGATCGGACTGGGGCGGATGAGCAGTACGTC. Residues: CASSQDRTGADEQYV.

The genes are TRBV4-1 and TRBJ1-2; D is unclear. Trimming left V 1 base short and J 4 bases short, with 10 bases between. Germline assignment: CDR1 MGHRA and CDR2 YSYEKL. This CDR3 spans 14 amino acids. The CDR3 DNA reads TGCGCCAGCAGCCAAGGTGGGGAGACCTATGGCTACACCTTC. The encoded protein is CASSQGGETYGYTF.

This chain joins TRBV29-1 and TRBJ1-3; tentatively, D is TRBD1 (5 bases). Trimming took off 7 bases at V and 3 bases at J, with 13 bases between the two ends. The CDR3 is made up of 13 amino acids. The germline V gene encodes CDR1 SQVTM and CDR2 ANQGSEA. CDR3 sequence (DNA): TGCAGCGGTTATCGGGGGAGTGGAAACACCATATATTTT. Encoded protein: CSGYRGSGNTIYF.

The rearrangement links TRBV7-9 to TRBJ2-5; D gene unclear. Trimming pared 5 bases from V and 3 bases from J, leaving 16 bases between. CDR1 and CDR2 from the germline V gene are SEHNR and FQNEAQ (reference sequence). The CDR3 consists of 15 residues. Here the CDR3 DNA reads TGTGCCAGCAGCCTCCCGGGTCTGAAAGAAGAGACCCAGTACTTC. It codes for CASSLPGLKEETQYF.